Presented here are 5 T cell receptor beta chains from one specimen sequenced in a study of T cell clonality in common variable immunodeficiency. This table comes from immunoSEQ multiplex PCR, and its TCRdb copy is limited to in-frame clones, with some not included. The sample gives tens of thousands of clones, none seen only once, and the top ten clones hold 2.5% to 3.5%. The sample taken for sequencing was peripheral blood mononuclear cells. The receptors stem from a person aged 18-69 years in good health.

This clone was picked up many times. The observed sequence ends 3 residues before the CDR3 terminus, with the missing tail filled in from the germline J gene. The chain joins TRBV7-4 to TRBJ2-7; TRBD1 aligns across 7 bases. The CDR3 loop spans 13 amino acids. With V trimmed by 2 bases and J by 6 bases, 4 bases remained unmatched. The V gene's germline CDR1 is SGHVT and CDR2 SQSDAQ. CDR3 DNA (partial): TGTGCCAGCAGCTTAAGCGCAGGGGGCGAG. Encoded protein: CASSLSAGGE. The CDR3 reads in full as CASSLSAGGEQYF.

The table lists this clone with many counts. Coverage ceases 3 residues before the CDR3 finishes, and the germline J gene fills in the end. The chain recombines TRBV19 with TRBJ2-1; 11 bases line up with TRBD2. The CDR3 runs to 14 residues. CDR1 is LNHDA, CDR2 SQIVND, per germline (reference sequence). Germline trimming cut 4 bases from V and 9 bases from J; bases unmatched to any gene: 5. The CDR3 bases that were read are TGTGCCAGTAGTACCACACTAGCGGGAGTTGAG. It codes for CASSTTLAGVE. The complete CDR3 sequence is CASSTTLAGVEQFF.

This clone was seen a few times. The read ends 3 residues early relative to the CDR3; the germline J gene fills the gap. V is TRBV2 and J is TRBJ1-2; D not resolved. CDR3 length: 13 amino acids. Trimming removed 5 bases at V and 6 bases at J, with 13 bases between. The germline V gene has CDR1 SNHLY and CDR2 FYNNEI. The CDR3 loop is CASSLTSGNGYTF. The part of the CDR3 DNA that was read is TGTGCCAGCAGTCTGACAAGCGGCAATGGC. The full variable domain, with the rest looked up from reference TRBV2 and TRBJ1-2, is EPEVTQTPSHQVTQMGQEVILRCVPISNHLYFYWYRQILGQKVEFLVSFYNNEISEKSEIFDDQFSVERPDGSNFTLKIRSTKLEDSAMYFCASSLTSGNGYTFGSGTRLTVV.

Ten or more counts support this clone. The CDR3 end lies 3 residues beyond the end of the read and is filled in from the germline J gene. The chain carries TRBV14 and TRBJ1-1; D is perhaps TRBD1 (6 bases). This CDR3 comprises 16 residues. Per germline, CDR1 SGHDN and CDR2 FVKESK. Trimming removed 3 bases at V and 1 base at J, with 15 bases between. Partial CDR3 DNA: TGTGCCAGCAGCCACGGCCCTACGGACAGGAACACTGAA. Residues: CASSHGPTDRNTE. The complete CDR3 sequence is CASSHGPTDRNTEAFF.

This clone occurred many times. The read finishes 3 residues shy of the CDR3 end, and the germline J gene is used to complete it. The chain is built from TRBV11-2 and TRBJ1-2, with TRBD1 matching 11 bases. The CDR3 is 13 residues long. The germline CDR1 and CDR2 sequences are SGHAT and FQNNGV. The CDR3 bases that were read are TGTGCCAGCAGCTCGGACAGGGGGCTGGGC. Translation: CASSSDRGLG. The whole CDR3 region reads CASSSDRGLGYTF.